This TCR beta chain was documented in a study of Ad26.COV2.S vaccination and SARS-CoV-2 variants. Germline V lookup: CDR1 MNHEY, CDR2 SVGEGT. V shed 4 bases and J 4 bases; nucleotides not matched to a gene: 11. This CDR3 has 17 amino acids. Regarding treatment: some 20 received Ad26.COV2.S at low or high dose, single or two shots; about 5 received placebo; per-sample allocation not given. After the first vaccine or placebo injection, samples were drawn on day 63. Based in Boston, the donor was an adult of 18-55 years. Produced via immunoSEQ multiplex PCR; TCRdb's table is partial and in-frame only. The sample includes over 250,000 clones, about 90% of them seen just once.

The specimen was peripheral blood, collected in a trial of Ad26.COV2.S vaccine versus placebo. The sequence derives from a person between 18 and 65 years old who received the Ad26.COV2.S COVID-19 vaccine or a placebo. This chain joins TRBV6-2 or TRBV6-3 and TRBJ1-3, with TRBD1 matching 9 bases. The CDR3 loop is CASSLSRTGDFGNTIYF. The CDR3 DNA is TGTGCCAGCAGTTTATCGAGGACAGGGGATTTCGGAAACACCATATATTTT.